These 21 T cell receptor beta chains were sequenced from one sample in a study of Ad26.COV2.S vaccination and SARS-CoV-2 variants. Assay: immunoSEQ multiplex PCR; the TCRdb copy retains only in-frame clones and omits some. The table includes fewer than 500,000 clones, approximately 90% detected once. Treatment given: about 20 received Ad26.COV2.S at low or high dose, single or two shots; roughly five received placebo; per-sample allocation not given. Day 63 after the first vaccine or placebo injection was the time point for sampling. The material was peripheral blood, obtained in a trial of Ad26.COV2.S vaccine versus placebo. These receptor sequences come from a person aged 18-65 years who received the Ad26.COV2.S COVID-19 vaccine or a placebo.

This clone was seen once. The V and J genes are TRBV11-2 and TRBJ2-1; 10 nucleotides match TRBD2. Per the germline V gene, CDR1 is SGHAT and CDR2 is FQNNGV. Unmatched junction bases numbered 4, after V lost 4 bases and J lost 4 bases. This CDR3 contains 15 residues. DNA of the CDR3: TGTGCCAGCAGCTCTGCAGCGGGAGGGTACAATGAGCAGTTCTTC. This codes for CASSSAAGGYNEQFF.

V usage is TRBV19 and J usage is TRBJ2-2; 13 bases agree with TRBD2. The CDR3 has 17 residues. With V trimmed by 0 bases and J by 8 bases, 6 bases remained unmatched. Germline V CDR1 and CDR2: LNHDA, SQIVND (reference sequence). The CDR3 reads CASSIDKTGLAGGELFF. CDR3 sequence (DNA): TGTGCCAGTAGTATAGATAAGACGGGACTAGCGGGAGGGGAGCTGTTTTTT.

This clone was recorded a few times. V usage is TRBV3-1 (or the pseudogene TRBV3-2) and J usage is TRBJ2-1; perhaps TRBD2 as D (6 bases). Trimming shortened V by 4 bases and J by 0 bases, and 10 bases separated the two germline ends. The germline gives CDR1 LGHDT, CDR2 YNNKEL (reference sequence). The CDR3 contains 15 residues. The DNA of the CDR3 is TGTGCCAGCAGCCCCGGAGCGGGCTCCTACAATGAGCAGTTCTTC. It yields the protein CASSPGAGSYNEQFF.

The V gene is TRBV7-3, the J gene TRBJ2-7; no definite D call. The germline CDR1 and CDR2 sequences are SGHTA and FQGTGA. V lost 3 bases, J lost 0 bases, and 9 bases lay in between. The CDR3 has 14 amino acids. In DNA form, the CDR3 reads TGTGCCAGCAGCTTGCGTGGGCTCTCCTACGAGCAGTACTTC. The encoded protein is CASSLRGLSYEQYF.

V gene TRBV27 combines with J gene TRBJ2-1, with 7 bases aligning to TRBD1. The J segment lost 5 bases and the V segment lost 6 bases, leaving 10 bases of the junction unmatched. The CDR3 covers 15 residues. CDR1 and CDR2 (germline): MNHEY, SMNVEV (reference sequence). The CDR3 sequence: CASSPLGGLNNEQFF. As DNA, the CDR3 is TGTGCCAGCAGCCCTCTAGGGGGCCTAAACAATGAGCAGTTCTTC.

This chain links TRBV30 with TRBJ2-1; 7 positions agree with TRBD2. The CDR3 has 21 residues. Germline CDR1 reads GTSNPN; CDR2 reads SVGIG (reference sequence). The V segment lost 3 bases and the J segment 2 bases; nucleotides outside the gene matches: 25. The CDR3 reads CAWSLLLGREDLAYPYNEQFF. CDR3 sequence (DNA): TGTGCCTGGAGCTTATTATTGGGACGGGAGGATTTAGCGTATCCCTACAATGAGCAGTTCTTC.

This chain connects TRBV29-1 to TRBJ2-5; D tentatively fits TRBD1 or TRBD2 (5 bases each). The V end lost 3 bases, the J end lost 2 bases, and 19 bases lay between the germline ends. The CDR3 length is 16 residues. Germline lookup yields CDR1 SQVTM and CDR2 ANQGSEA. CDR3 nucleotides: TGCAGCGTTGACGGCCTCCAGGGTGGGGGACAAGAGACCCAGTACTTC. Its translation is CSVDGLQGGGQETQYF.

CDR3 nucleotide sequence: TGTGCCAGCCATAGGCGGGGGCGAATCAATCAGCCCCAGCATTTT. Protein product: CASHRRGRINQPQHF. V is TRBV28 and J is TRBJ1-5; D possibly corresponds to TRBD1 (6 bases). Per germline, CDR1 MDHEN and CDR2 SYDVKM. Trimming removed 8 bases from V and 3 bases from J, with 17 bases in between. The CDR3 spans 15 residues.

A single count supports this clone. The chain uses TRBV27 and TRBJ2-7; D perhaps matches TRBD2 (5 bases). The CDR3 extends over 16 amino acids. CDR1 and CDR2 from the germline V gene are MNHEY and SMNVEV (reference sequence). Deletions cut 4 bases from V and 3 bases from J, with 19 bases between. Here the CDR3 reads CASSSPTSGRGYEQYF. In DNA, the CDR3 is TGTGCCAGCAGTTCCCCGACGTCCGGCCGGGGCTACGAGCAGTACTTC.

V is TRBV28 and J is TRBJ2-1, with 11 bases identical to TRBD2. The CDR3 totals 16 residues. Looked up from germline, CDR1 is MDHEN and CDR2 is SYDVKM. V shed 5 bases and J 6 bases; nucleotides not matched to a gene: 9. The CDR3 loop is CASSGFSGRAGNEQFF. The CDR3 coding sequence is TGTGCCAGCAGTGGCTTTAGCGGGAGGGCGGGCAATGAGCAGTTCTTC.

The chain couples TRBV7-9 to TRBJ1-4, with D maybe TRBD1 (5 bases). The CDR3 sequence is 14 residues long. In germline, CDR1 is SEHNR, CDR2 FQNEAQ (reference sequence). The V end was cut by 2 bases, the J end by 4 bases, with 8 bases between. In DNA, the CDR3 is TGTGCCAGCAGCTTAAATGGGGGTAATGAAAAACTGTTTTTT. Translation: CASSLNGGNEKLFF.

The chain joins TRBV30 to TRBJ1-2, with a tentative D call TRBD1 (6 bases). Deletions cut 3 bases from V and 7 bases from J, with 18 bases between. CDR1 GTSNPN and CDR2 SVGIG come from the germline V gene (reference sequence). This CDR3 is built from 14 residues. The CDR3 region has the DNA TGTGCCTGGAGGGGATCAGGGGATGGCTTTGGCTACACCTTC. The encoded protein is CAWRGSGDGFGYTF.

The rearrangement uses TRBV5-1 and TRBJ2-3, with D tentatively TRBD1 (6 bases). Germline-derived CDR1 and CDR2 are SGHRS and YFSETQ. This CDR3 spans 17 amino acids. Trimming pared 0 bases from V and 0 bases from J, leaving 14 bases between. CDR3 sequence reads: CASSLGGQLLSTDTQYF. The CDR3 DNA follows: TGCGCCAGCAGCTTGGGAGGACAGCTACTCAGCACAGATACGCAGTATTTT.

This chain connects TRBV4-2 to TRBJ2-3; 9 nucleotides align to TRBD2. Germline V gives CDR1 LGHNA, CDR2 YNFKEQ. J was trimmed by 2 bases and V by 1 base; bases with no gene match: 4. The CDR3 totals 16 residues. This chain's CDR3 is CASSQGTSETTDTQYF. DNA of the CDR3: TGTGCCAGCAGCCAAGGGACTAGCGAAACCACAGATACGCAGTATTTT.

The chain is built from TRBV19 and TRBJ1-2; 9 bases line up with TRBD1. The CDR3 spans 13 residues. Per the germline V gene, CDR1 is LNHDA and CDR2 is SQIVND (reference sequence). V dropped 5 bases and J dropped 4; count of bases not matched to a gene: 2. The CDR3 sequence: CASSVGQGYGYTF. CDR3 in DNA: TGTGCCAGTAGTGTGGGACAGGGCTATGGCTACACCTTC.

DNA of the CDR3: TGTGCCAGCGCCCTTTCCGGGACAGCCTACGAGCAGTACTTC. Translating gives CASALSGTAYEQYF. The rearrangement joins TRBV27 to TRBJ2-7; 7 nucleotides agree with TRBD1. Germline V CDR1 and CDR2: MNHEY, SMNVEV (reference sequence). Trimming cost V 8 bases and J 2 bases; bases outside gene matches: 9. This CDR3 has 14 amino acids.

V and J are TRBV5-1 and TRBJ2-7; tentative D call: TRBD1 (5 bases). Trimming took off 4 bases at V and 5 bases at J, with 19 bases between the two ends. Germline CDR1 and CDR2: SGHRS and YFSETQ. CDR3 length: 15 residues. The CDR3, as DNA: TGCGCCAGCAGCCTCGGCCAGGGTACCTTGGACGAGCAGTACTTC. This encodes CASSLGQGTLDEQYF.

The genes are TRBV6-1 and TRBJ1-4; D is undetermined. Germline loops: CDR1 MNHNS, CDR2 SASEGT. CDR3 size: 15 residues. V was trimmed by 3 bases and J by 4 bases, leaving 12 bases between them. The CDR3 bases are TGTGCCAGCAGTGATGGGTGGTCCTTTAATGAAAAACTGTTTTTT. It codes for CASSDGWSFNEKLFF.

This clone appeared a few times. The J gene is TRBJ1-6, the V gene TRBV4-3, with unresolved D. The ends were cut back, 3 bases at V and 8 bases at J, with 11 bases in the middle. Germline V gene lookup returns CDR1 LGHNA and CDR2 YSLEER. This CDR3 comprises 14 residues. The CDR3 bases are TGCGCCAGCAGCCAGGGGAGGAGGGATTCACCCCTCCACTTT. Residues: CASSQGRRDSPLHF.

The chain is built from TRBV29-1 and TRBJ1-2; TRBD1 aligns across 7 bases. The junction had 10 bases not matched to a gene; V was cut back by 2 bases and J by 10 bases. The CDR3 length is 13 residues. Germline V gives CDR1 SQVTM, CDR2 ANQGSEA. The CDR3 DNA sequence: TGCAGCGTTGAACTTTGGCAGGGGGGTGCCTACACCTTC. Its translation: CSVELWQGGAYTF.

With respect to this clone: At one of its ends the junction is not consistent with the germline gene, which may arise from a read error. The chain combines TRBV5-8 with TRBJ2-1; 9 bases map to TRBD2. The length of the CDR3 is 15 residues. In germline, CDR1 is SGHTS, CDR2 YDEGEE. The CDR3 loop is CASSLGLARYNEQFF. The DNA for the CDR3 is TGTGCCAGCAGTTTGGGACTAGCCCGGTACAATGAGCAGTTCTTC. Supplemented by reference TRBV5-8 and TRBJ2-1, the full variable domain reads EAGVTQSPTHLIKTRGQQATLRCSPISGHTSVYWYQQALGLGLQFLLWYDEGEERNRGNFPPRFSGRQFPNYSSELNVNALELEDSALYLCASSLGLARYNEQFFGPGTRLTVL.